The present T cell receptor (beta chain) was sequenced within a study of blood T cell repertoires in COVID-19. Study summary: Specimens from acute and convalescent COVID-19 originated in the United States, Italy and Spain. PBMCs, B-cell-depleted T cells, or T cells provided the cDNA or gDNA that made up the material.

V shed 3 bases and J shed 5 bases, with 17 bases lying between them. The germline gives CDR1 LNHDA, CDR2 SQIVND (reference sequence). CDR3 length equals 15 residues. This table comes from immunoSEQ multiplex PCR, and its TCRdb copy is limited to in-frame clones, with some not included. The repertoire holds 30,000 or so clones, with 85% to 90% as singletons. Sequencing was performed on peripheral blood. This sequence was found in a man of 80 years or more with acute or convalescent COVID-19. This chain connects TRBV19 to TRBJ2-7; TRBD1 is a possible D gene (6 bases). The CDR3 region is CASSITGSHGDEQYF. CDR3 sequence (DNA): TGTGCCAGTAGTATTACAGGGTCCCATGGGGACGAGCAGTACTTC. Combining the CDR3 with reference TRBV19 and TRBJ2-7 gives the whole variable domain DGGITQSPKYLFRKEGQNVTLSCEQNLNHDAMYWYRQDPGQGLRLIYYSQIVNDFQKGDIAEGYSVSREKKESFPLTVTSAQKNPTAFYLCASSITGSHGDEQYFGPGTRLTVT.